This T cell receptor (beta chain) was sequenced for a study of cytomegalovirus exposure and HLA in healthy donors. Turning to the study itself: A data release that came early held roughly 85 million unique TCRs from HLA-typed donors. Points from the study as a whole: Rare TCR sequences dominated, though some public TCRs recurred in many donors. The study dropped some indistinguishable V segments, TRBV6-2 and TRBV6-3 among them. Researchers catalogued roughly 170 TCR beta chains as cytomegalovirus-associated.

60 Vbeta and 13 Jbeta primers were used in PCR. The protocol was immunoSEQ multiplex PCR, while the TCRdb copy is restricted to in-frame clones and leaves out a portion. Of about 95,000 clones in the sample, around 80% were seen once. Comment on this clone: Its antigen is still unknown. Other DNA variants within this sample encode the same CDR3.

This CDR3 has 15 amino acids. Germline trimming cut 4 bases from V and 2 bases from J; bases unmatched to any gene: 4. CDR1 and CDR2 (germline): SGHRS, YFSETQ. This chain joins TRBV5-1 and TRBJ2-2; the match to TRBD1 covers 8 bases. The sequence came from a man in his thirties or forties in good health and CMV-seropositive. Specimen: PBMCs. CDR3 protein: CASSEDRGNTGELFF. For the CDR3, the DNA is TGCGCCAGCAGCGAAGACAGGGGCAACACCGGGGAGCTGTTTTTT.